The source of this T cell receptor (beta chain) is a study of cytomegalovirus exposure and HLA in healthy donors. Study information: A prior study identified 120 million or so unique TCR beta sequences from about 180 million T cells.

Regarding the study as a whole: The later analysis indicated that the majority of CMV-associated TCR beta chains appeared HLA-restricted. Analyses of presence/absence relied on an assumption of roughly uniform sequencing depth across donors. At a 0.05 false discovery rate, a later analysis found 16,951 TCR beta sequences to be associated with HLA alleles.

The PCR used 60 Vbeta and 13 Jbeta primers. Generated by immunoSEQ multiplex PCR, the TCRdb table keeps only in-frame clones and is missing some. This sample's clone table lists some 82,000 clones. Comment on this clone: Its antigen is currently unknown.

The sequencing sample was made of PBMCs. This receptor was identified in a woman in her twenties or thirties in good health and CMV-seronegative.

Written as DNA, the CDR3 is TGTGCCAGCAGCCCCCGAGCGGGGATCACCGGGGAGCTGTTTTTT. Translation: CASSPRAGITGELFF. J is TRBJ2-2 and V is TRBV7-8, with 7 positions matching TRBD2. CDR3 length: 15 amino acids. Germline CDR1 reads SGHVS; CDR2 reads FQNEAQ. The V segment lost 5 bases and the J segment 4 bases; nucleotides outside the gene matches: 7.